This T cell receptor beta chain was recovered during a study of cytomegalovirus exposure and HLA in healthy donors. On the study more broadly: Clustering assigned 70% to 90% of the roughly 380 genotyped donors to the Caucasian-associated ancestry cluster.

Details on this clone: Antigen: not known.

PCR involved 60 Vbeta and 13 Jbeta primers. Using immunoSEQ multiplex PCR, the repertoire was profiled, and TCRdb retains in-frame clones only, with some absent. The table includes roughly 120,000 clones, approximately 8% detected once. Per the germline V gene, CDR1 is SGHRS and CDR2 is YFSETQ. The CDR3 extends over 15 amino acids. Losses at the gene ends were 3 bases for V and 3 bases for J; bases not matched to a gene: 4. Whole-study results and caveats: What was likely a sequencing artifact was a cluster of highly shared sequence variants.

The chain couples TRBV5-1 to TRBJ1-2, with 11 bases lining up with TRBD1. Sequenced: PBMCs. This clonotype was sampled from a woman between 40 and 50 years old in good health and CMV-seropositive. The CDR3 nucleotides are TGCGCCAGCAGCTATAGGACAGGGGGCGACTATGGCTACACCTTC. As protein: CASSYRTGGDYGYTF.